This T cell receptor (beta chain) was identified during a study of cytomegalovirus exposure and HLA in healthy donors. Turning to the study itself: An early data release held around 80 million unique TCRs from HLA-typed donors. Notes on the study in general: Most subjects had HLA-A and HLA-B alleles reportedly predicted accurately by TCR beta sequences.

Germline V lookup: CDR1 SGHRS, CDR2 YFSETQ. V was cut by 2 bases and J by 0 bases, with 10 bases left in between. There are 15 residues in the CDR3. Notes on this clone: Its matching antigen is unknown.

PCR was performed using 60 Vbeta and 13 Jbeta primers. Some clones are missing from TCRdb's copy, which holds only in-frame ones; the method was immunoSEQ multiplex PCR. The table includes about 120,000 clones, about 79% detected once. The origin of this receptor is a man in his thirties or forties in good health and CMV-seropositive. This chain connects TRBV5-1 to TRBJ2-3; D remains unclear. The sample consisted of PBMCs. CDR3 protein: CASSFGRWSTDTQYF. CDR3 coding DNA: TGCGCCAGCAGCTTTGGTCGGTGGAGCACAGATACGCAGTATTTT.